Each of the 21 T cell receptor beta chains below was sequenced from the same sample in a study of patients and donors after allogeneic stem cell transplantation. TCRdb processed the RT-PCR reads anew with MiXCR; each CDR3 protein has one entry. The data contain about 160,000 distinct CDR3 sequences, 25% to 35% of them singletons. The sample was blood, either unsorted or a sorted T cell fraction (not recorded which). The source is a human donor who was either an allogeneic HSCT recipient or a stem cell or donor lymphocyte infusion donor (not recorded which). It is not recorded whose cells these are; they may come from a transplant donor.

The gene calls are TRBV5-1 and TRBJ1-6, with D unclear. Trimming took off 4 bases at V and 5 bases at J, with 13 bases between the two ends. The CDR3 length is 15 residues. Per germline, CDR1 SGHRS and CDR2 YFSETQ. Here the CDR3 reads CASSPQPVDNSPLHF. The CDR3 bases are TGCGCCAGCAGCCCTCAACCGGTCGATAATTCACCCCTCCACTTT.

In its sample, this clonotype was seen a few times. The chain uses TRBV12-3 or TRBV12-4 and TRBJ2-1; 7 nucleotides align to TRBD2. There are 16 residues in the CDR3. Losses at the gene ends were 8 bases for V and 3 bases for J; bases not matched to a gene: 13. CDR3 nucleotide sequence: TGTGCCAGCTGCCCTAGGGCTAGCGGAGTCTACAATGAGCAGTTCTTC. Amino acids: CASCPRASGVYNEQFF.

This clonotype was recorded a few times. The chain employs TRBV5-1 and TRBJ1-6; 9 bases agree with TRBD1. The CDR3 covers 17 residues. V gave up 3 bases and J gave up 9 bases; unmatched junction bases: 13. Germline lookup yields CDR1 SGHRS and CDR2 YFSETQ. DNA of the CDR3: TGCGCCAGCAGCTACGTCCCGGGACAGGGCCAGGGTTCACCCCTCCACTTT. Amino acids: CASSYVPGQGQGSPLHF.

The V call is TRBV9, the J call TRBJ2-4; TRBD1 matches 8 bases. In germline, CDR1 is SGDLS, CDR2 YYNGEE. The V gene end was trimmed by 4 bases and the J gene end by 8 bases; junction bases not matched to a gene: 11. The CDR3 is made up of 15 amino acids. The CDR3 protein is CASSPSGQEGDIQYF. The CDR3 DNA reads as TGTGCCAGCAGCCCCTCGGGACAGGAGGGGGACATTCAGTACTTC.

The rearrangement links TRBV2 to TRBJ1-2; no definite D call. V shed 6 bases and J shed 9 bases, with 11 bases lying between them. The germline V gene encodes CDR1 SNHLY and CDR2 FYNNEI. The CDR3 consists of 11 residues. The CDR3 here is CASRGSMSYTF. The CDR3 bases are TGTGCCAGCAGGGGGTCTATGAGCTACACCTTC.

This clonotype was seen ten or more times. This chain joins TRBV27 and TRBJ1-5; tentative D call: TRBD1 (6 bases). The germline V gene has CDR1 MNHEY and CDR2 SMNVEV (reference sequence). V lost 0 bases and J 11 bases, leaving 17 bases between the germline ends. The CDR3 runs 15 residues. CDR3 amino acids: CASSLSGHSSVSQHF. In DNA, the CDR3 is TGTGCCAGCAGTTTATCGGGACATAGTAGTGTGTCCCAGCATTTT.

This clonotype was seen a few times. This chain connects TRBV5-4 to TRBJ2-1; a possible D gene is TRBD2 (5 bases). The germline CDR1 and CDR2 sequences are SGHNT and YYREEE (reference sequence). The V end was cut by 2 bases, the J end by 4 bases, with 10 bases between. The CDR3 runs to 14 residues. Here the CDR3 reads CASSLERGYNEQFF. As DNA, the CDR3 is TGTGCCAGCAGCTTAGAACGGGGATACAATGAGCAGTTCTTC.

The gene calls are TRBV9 and TRBJ2-2; the D is unclear. Trimming removed 3 bases from V and 7 bases from J, with 10 bases in between. This CDR3 is 13 amino acids long. Germline values: CDR1 SGDLS, CDR2 YYNGEE. CDR3 nucleotides: TGTGCCAGCAGCGCCCCCTCGATCGGGGAGCTGTTTTTT. The encoded protein is CASSAPSIGELFF.

The chain is built from TRBV4-3 and TRBJ2-1, with a possible D match to TRBD1 (5 bases). CDR1 and CDR2 from the germline V gene are LGHNA and YSLEER. The CDR3 has 13 residues. Trimming cost V 1 base and J 8 bases, with 9 bases left between them. The CDR3 region is CASSQVWGHEQFF. The CDR3, as DNA: TGCGCCAGCAGCCAAGTGTGGGGCCATGAGCAGTTCTTC.

In its sample, this clonotype was seen a few times. The chain carries TRBV6-5 and TRBJ1-2; 8 bases fit TRBD1. Germline CDR1 MNHEY, CDR2 SVGAGI. V was clipped by 2 bases and J by 4 bases; unmatched bases: 6. This CDR3 has 15 amino acids. The CDR3 spells CASSYGAGGVYGYTF. CDR3 in DNA: TGTGCCAGCAGTTACGGCGCAGGGGGCGTCTATGGCTACACCTTC.

The rearrangement links TRBV5-6 to TRBJ2-7; 9 nucleotides agree with TRBD2. The CDR3 is 15 residues long. With V trimmed by 6 bases and J by 4 bases, 11 bases remained unmatched. CDR1 and CDR2 from the germline V gene are SGHDT and YYEEEE. The CDR3 nucleotides read TGTGCCAGCAACCAGGGACTAGCAGATACTTACGAGCAGTACTTC. Translated: CASNQGLADTYEQYF.

In this sample, this clonotype turned up a few times. The CDR3 region is CASSPLVWQRDQPQHF. The CDR3 DNA sequence: TGTGCCAGCAGTCCCCTGGTTTGGCAGAGGGATCAGCCCCAGCATTTT. This chain connects TRBV12-3 or TRBV12-4 to TRBJ1-5; the D is unclear. This CDR3 region has 16 residues. The germline V and J ends were trimmed by 5 bases and 5 bases, with 19 bases remaining between them.

The chain uses TRBV4-2 and TRBJ2-3; TRBD2 agrees at 12 bases. After removal of 1 base from V and 2 bases from J, the junction contained 7 bases not matched to a gene. CDR3 length: 18 residues. Germline CDR1 is LGHNA and CDR2 is YNFKEQ. The CDR3, as DNA: TGTGCCAGCAGCCAAGCAAGTGGGACTAGCGGGTTCACAGATACGCAGTATTTT. Translation: CASSQASGTSGFTDTQYF.

A single count supports this clonotype. One base away lies a much larger clone, so this may be a sequencing read error. The chain has TRBV12-3 or TRBV12-4 and TRBJ2-1; no firm D call. Trimming shortened V by 4 bases and J by 11 bases, and 9 bases separated the two germline ends. The CDR3 has 11 residues. CDR3 sequence (DNA): TGTGCCAGCAGTTGGGTGAATAAGCAGTTCTTC. It encodes CASSWVNKQFF.

This rearrangement joins TRBV5-1 to TRBJ2-1; D is ambiguous. Germline V CDR1 and CDR2: SGHRS, YFSETQ. This CDR3 contains 14 residues. V gave up 0 bases and J gave up 4 bases, with 8 bases separating them. CDR3 coding DNA: TGCGCCAGCAGCTTGGAGGGCCTTTACAATGAGCAGTTCTTC. It yields the protein CASSLEGLYNEQFF.

The V gene is TRBV5-1, the J gene TRBJ1-1; tentatively, D is TRBD1 (6 bases). V was clipped by 1 base and J by 1 base, with 8 bases between them. CDR1 is SGHRS and CDR2 is YFSETQ in the germline V gene. The CDR3 is 14 amino acids. CDR3: CASSLRQENTEAFF. Here the CDR3 DNA reads TGCGCCAGCAGCTTGAGACAGGAGAACACTGAAGCTTTCTTT.

The chain recombines TRBV12-3 or TRBV12-4 with TRBJ2-3, with 9 bases aligning to TRBD1. Germline trimming cut 5 bases from V and 4 bases from J; bases unmatched to any gene: 4. The CDR3 totals 14 residues. CDR3 in amino acids: CASSPGQGPDTQYF. The CDR3 DNA sequence: TGTGCCAGCAGTCCTGGACAGGGGCCAGATACGCAGTATTTT.

This clonotype was counted at least ten times. The chain has TRBV20-1 and TRBJ1-1, with 8 bases that match TRBD1. Germline CDR1 reads DFQATT; CDR2 reads SNEGSKA (reference sequence). V trimming: 3 bases; J trimming: 4 bases; junction bases outside the gene matches: 10. This CDR3 spans 15 amino acids. The chain's CDR3 is CSARTLDRAGTEAFF. CDR3 DNA: TGCAGTGCTAGGACCCTGGACAGGGCGGGCACTGAAGCTTTCTTT.

This chain links TRBV6-5 with TRBJ2-5, with D perhaps matching TRBD2 (6 bases). Per germline, CDR1 MNHEY and CDR2 SVGAGI. V was shortened by 5 bases and J by 5 bases, with 18 bases between the two germline ends. This CDR3 is built from 15 residues. In nucleotides, the CDR3 is TGTGCCAGCAGTCCGAGGGACTCCCAAGTGGAGACCCAGTACTTC. It codes for CASSPRDSQVETQYF.

The V gene is TRBV4-3, the J gene TRBJ2-7; no firm D call. V lost 0 bases to trimming and J lost 0 bases, with 9 bases between them. The CDR3 has 15 residues. Germline V gives CDR1 LGHNA, CDR2 YSLEER. CDR3 bases: TGCGCCAGCAGCCAAGATCTGCGGCGCTCCTACGAGCAGTACTTC. It is translated as CASSQDLRRSYEQYF.

This clonotype occurred a few times. The chain uses TRBV6-6 and TRBJ2-7, with TRBD2 identical over 10 bases. This CDR3 contains 16 residues. Losses at the gene ends were 0 bases for V and 4 bases for J; bases not matched to a gene: 6. Per the germline V gene, CDR1 is MNHNY and CDR2 is SVGAGI (reference sequence). The CDR3 here is CASSYSRTSGDYEQYF. The CDR3 nucleotides read TGTGCCAGCAGTTACTCGCGGACTAGCGGTGATTACGAGCAGTACTTC.